Listed here are 8 T cell receptor beta chains from one sample, sequenced in a study of cytotoxic CD8 clonotypes in ibrutinib-treated CLL. Generated by immunoSEQ multiplex PCR, the TCRdb table keeps only in-frame clones and is missing some. This table holds 20,000 to 25,000 clones, approximately 71% found once. The sample consisted of PBMCs, taken after 12 months of ibrutinib treatment. These receptors were obtained from a human donor with chronic lymphocytic leukemia.

The chain employs TRBV4-1 and TRBJ2-7; TRBD1 aligns across 7 bases. The V and J ends lost 0 bases and 5 bases, in that order; junction bases with no gene match: 13. The germline gives CDR1 MGHRA, CDR2 YSYEKL. CDR3 length: 17 amino acids. The CDR3 coding sequence is TGCGCCAGCAGCCAAGAAACGACAGGGCAGGGGGATAACGAGCAGTACTTC. Residues: CASSQETTGQGDNEQYF.

The CDR3 protein is CASSLVPGTGVETQYF. The CDR3 DNA reads as TGCGCCAGCAGCTTGGTTCCCGGGACCGGGGTTGAGACCCAGTACTTC. The rearrangement links TRBV5-1 to TRBJ2-5; D could derive from TRBD1 or TRBD2 (5 bases each). Trimming took off 0 bases at V and 5 bases at J, with 17 bases between the two ends. Per germline, CDR1 SGHRS and CDR2 YFSETQ. The CDR3 has 16 residues.

V gene TRBV4-1 combines with J gene TRBJ2-1; 10 nucleotides agree with TRBD2. CDR1 is MGHRA, CDR2 YSYEKL, per germline. The J segment lost 8 bases and the V segment lost 4 bases, leaving 8 bases of the junction unmatched. CDR3 length: 15 amino acids. CDR3 nucleotide sequence: TGCGCCAGCAGCCGAGCGGGGGGGCAGGTCGATGAGCAGTTCTTC. Residues: CASSRAGGQVDEQFF.

V gene TRBV2 combines with J gene TRBJ2-7, with 8 bases fitting TRBD2. After removal of 6 bases from V and 7 bases from J, the junction contained 11 bases not matched to a gene. Germline CDR1 and CDR2: SNHLY and FYNNEI. The CDR3 is 14 amino acids. CDR3 in amino acids: CASSALGSGGEQYF. The CDR3 DNA reads TGTGCCAGCAGCGCTCTGGGGAGCGGGGGTGAGCAGTACTTC. Full variable domain (outside the CDR3, taken from reference TRBV2 and TRBJ2-7): EPEVTQTPSHQVTQMGQEVILRCVPISNHLYFYWYRQILGQKVEFLVSFYNNEISEKSEIFDDQFSVERPDGSNFTLKIRSTKLEDSAMYFCASSALGSGGEQYFGPGTRLTVT.

The chain carries TRBV5-1 and TRBJ1-2; TRBD1 might be the D (5 bases). In germline, CDR1 is SGHRS, CDR2 YFSETQ. Trimming left V 0 bases short and J 8 bases short, with 14 bases between. This CDR3 has 14 amino acids. DNA of the CDR3: TGCGCCAGCAGCTTGGCACAGGCTACGCGGGGCTACACCTTC. It is translated as CASSLAQATRGYTF.

The chain has TRBV10-2 and TRBJ2-3; TRBD2 is a possible D gene (5 bases). V lost 7 bases and J 6 bases, leaving 8 bases between the germline ends. This CDR3 is built from 11 residues. The germline V gene encodes CDR1 WSHSY and CDR2 SAAADI. In nucleotides, the CDR3 is TGCGCCAGCAAGCGGTCGGATACGCAGTATTTT. Its translation: CASKRSDTQYF.

This clone was detected a few times. V and J are TRBV18 and TRBJ1-1; the match to TRBD1 covers 9 bases. In germline, CDR1 is KGHSH, CDR2 LQKENI. The CDR3 runs 13 residues. V shed 6 bases, J shed 1 base, and the junction held 0 bases outside the gene matches. CDR3 DNA sequence: TGTGCCAGCTCGGACAGGGGGAACACTGAAGCTTTCTTT. It specifies CASSDRGNTEAFF.

This clone was counted between two and nine times. The CDR3 sequence: CSANPLHEQYF. CDR3 bases: TGCAGTGCCAACCCTCTACACGAGCAGTACTTC. The chain combines TRBV20-1 with TRBJ2-7; the D is unclear. The CDR3 spans 11 residues. Germline-derived CDR1 and CDR2 are DFQATT and SNEGSKA (reference sequence). Trimming pared 6 bases from V and 5 bases from J, leaving 11 bases between.